Below are 21 T cell receptor beta chains sequenced from a single sample in a study of T-cell reconstitution after alpha-beta-depleted transplantation in children. Preparation of the TCRbeta library used unique molecular identifiers. TCRdb passed the PCR reads through MiXCR, listing each CDR3 protein once. The sample lists a few hundred thousand distinct CDR3 sequences; roughly a tenth were seen once. The source was PBMCs from the stem cell graft donor, collected from the stem cell graft. The source is a human donor who donated a stem cell graft to a child with SCID.

The sample holds many counts of this clonotype. This rearrangement joins TRBV12-3 or TRBV12-4 to TRBJ1-1; D remains unclear. CDR3 length: 15 amino acids. V dropped 0 bases and J dropped 6 bases, with 14 bases sitting between them. The chain's CDR3 is CASSLASRSGPEAFF. The CDR3 nucleotides read TGTGCCAGCAGTTTAGCAAGCCGTTCGGGTCCTGAAGCTTTCTTT.

This clonotype was seen repeatedly, ten times or more. The CDR3 nucleotides are TGTGCCACCAGTGATTTCGGGGACGGAGACAATGAGCAGTTCTTC. Its translation: CATSDFGDGDNEQFF. The chain combines TRBV24-1 with TRBJ2-1; D tentatively fits TRBD1 or TRBD2 (5 bases each). The CDR3 is 15 amino acids. The V gene's germline CDR1 is KGHDR and CDR2 SFDVKD. V lost 1 base to trimming and J lost 5 bases, with 11 bases between them.

There are many counts of this clonotype. J is TRBJ2-1 and V is TRBV20-1; 11 bases fit TRBD2. In germline, CDR1 is DFQATT, CDR2 SNEGSKA (reference sequence). CDR3 length: 17 amino acids. The junction had 8 bases not matched to a gene; V was cut back by 3 bases and J by 1 base. This chain's CDR3 is CSAREVTSGGSYNEQFF. In DNA form, the CDR3 reads TGCAGTGCTAGGGAAGTAACTAGCGGGGGATCCTACAATGAGCAGTTCTTC.

This clonotype has at least ten counts. The chain combines TRBV20-1 with TRBJ2-5, with unresolved D. Germline CDR1 DFQATT, CDR2 SNEGSKA (reference sequence). Trimming pared 5 bases from V and 5 bases from J, leaving 12 bases between. CDR3 length equals 12 residues. The CDR3 spells CSAYKTGETQYF. The CDR3 region has the DNA TGCAGTGCTTATAAAACCGGGGAGACCCAGTACTTC.

This clonotype occurred many times. The gene calls are TRBV5-1 and TRBJ2-3, with a weak D call TRBD1 (5 bases). This CDR3 is 13 amino acids long. Deletions cut 5 bases from V and 5 bases from J, with 12 bases between. From germline, CDR1 is SGHRS and CDR2 YFSETQ. The CDR3 reads CASRGIREDTQYF. CDR3 coding DNA: TGCGCCAGCAGGGGGATCAGGGAAGATACGCAGTATTTT.

The sample holds many counts of this clonotype. The chain couples TRBV20-1 to TRBJ1-6; 10 bases match TRBD1. V gave up 2 bases and J gave up 7 bases; unmatched junction bases: 8. Germline-derived CDR1 and CDR2 are DFQATT and SNEGSKA (reference sequence). The CDR3 runs 16 residues. CDR3 residues: CSARPQRGQGNSPLHF. As DNA, the CDR3 is TGCAGTGCTAGACCTCAGCGGGGACAGGGGAATTCACCCCTCCACTTT.

This clonotype was seen repeatedly, ten times or more. CDR3: CASMGGGTYNEQFF. The DNA for the CDR3 is TGCGCCAGCATGGGCGGGGGGACCTACAATGAGCAGTTCTTC. V is TRBV5-1 and J is TRBJ2-1, with 8 bases lining up with TRBD2. The CDR3 is made up of 14 amino acids. J was trimmed by 2 bases and V by 6 bases; bases with no gene match: 4. Germline values: CDR1 SGHRS, CDR2 YFSETQ.

At least ten counts were recorded for this clonotype. The J gene is TRBJ2-3, the V gene TRBV7-9; D is perhaps TRBD2 (5 bases). CDR1 is SEHNR and CDR2 is FQNEAQ in the germline V gene (reference sequence). Trimming pared 3 bases from V and 4 bases from J, leaving 14 bases between. This CDR3 spans 15 amino acids. The CDR3 DNA is TGTGCCAGCAGCTTGAACCGGGGAGACCCAGATACGCAGTATTTT. This encodes CASSLNRGDPDTQYF. Using reference TRBV7-9 and TRBJ2-3 for the parts outside the CDR3, the full variable domain is DTGVSQNPRHKITKRGQNVTFRCDPISEHNRLYWYRQTLGQGPEFLTYFQNEAQLEKSRLLSDRFSAERPKGSFSTLEIQRTEQGDSAMYLCASSLNRGDPDTQYFGPGTRLTVL.

This clonotype was seen a few times. The genes are TRBV27 and TRBJ1-2; tentative D call: TRBD1 (5 bases). From germline, CDR1 is MNHEY and CDR2 SMNVEV (reference sequence). V shed 0 bases and J shed 5 bases, with 16 bases lying between them. CDR3 length: 16 residues. The CDR3 sequence: CASSLSIGTLVYGYTF. The CDR3, as DNA: TGTGCCAGCAGTTTATCGATCGGGACCCTCGTATATGGCTACACCTTC.

The table lists this clonotype with many counts. The J gene is TRBJ1-1, the V gene TRBV7-9; 9 nucleotides align to TRBD1. This CDR3 has 16 amino acids. V gave up 1 base and J gave up 6 bases; unmatched junction bases: 9. Per the germline V gene, CDR1 is SEHNR and CDR2 is FQNEAQ (reference sequence). The CDR3 reads CASSLGTGQGIAEAFF. The CDR3 bases are TGTGCCAGCAGCTTAGGGACGGGACAGGGTATCGCTGAAGCTTTCTTT.

This clonotype has ten or more counts. This rearrangement joins TRBV3-1 to TRBJ1-2, with 11 bases matching TRBD1. V lost 1 base and J lost 7; bases outside the gene matches: 8. The CDR3 totals 16 residues. CDR1 and CDR2 from the germline V gene are LGHDT and YNNKEL (reference sequence). CDR3 coding DNA: TGTGCCAGCAGCCAAGCCCGGGACAGGGGGTACGGTGGCTACACCTTC. Translation: CASSQARDRGYGGYTF.

This clonotype turned up a few times. V and J are TRBV4-3 and TRBJ2-7, with TRBD2 as a possible D gene (5 bases). V was trimmed by 3 bases and J by 1 base, leaving 13 bases between them. Germline loops: CDR1 LGHNA, CDR2 YSLEER. There are 15 residues in the CDR3. The CDR3 region has the DNA TGCGCCAGCAGCCAGAGGGTGGGCCAGTCCTACGAGCAGTACTTC. Translated: CASSQRVGQSYEQYF.

This clonotype was seen ten or more times. The V call is TRBV12-3 or TRBV12-4, the J call TRBJ2-1; TRBD1 matches 9 bases. The V gene end was trimmed by 6 bases and the J gene end by 2 bases; junction bases not matched to a gene: 14. The CDR3 is made up of 18 amino acids. CDR3 residues: CASRPSGQGGETYNEQFF. In DNA, the CDR3 is TGTGCCAGCAGACCCTCGGGACAGGGCGGGGAAACCTACAATGAGCAGTTCTTC.

Many counts were recorded for this clonotype. CDR3 in DNA: TGTGCCAGCACCTGGGAGTACAATGAGCAGTTCTTC. Its translation is CASTWEYNEQFF. This chain links TRBV12-3 or TRBV12-4 with TRBJ2-1, with D possibly TRBD2 on 5 matching bases. This CDR3 has 12 amino acids. Between the trimmed V and J ends, which lost 7 bases and 4 bases, there was a span of 8 bases.

This clonotype came up many times. The chain employs TRBV12-3 or TRBV12-4 and TRBJ1-5; D possibly corresponds to TRBD1 (6 bases). There are 14 residues in the CDR3. Deletions cut 6 bases from V and 1 base from J, with 10 bases between. This CDR3 reads CASRTGSSNQPQHF. The CDR3 nucleotides are TGTGCCAGCAGAACAGGGTCAAGCAATCAGCCCCAGCATTTT.

The table lists this clonotype with many counts. V usage is TRBV7-6 and J usage is TRBJ2-5; D is unclear. The germline V and J ends were trimmed by 5 bases and 0 bases, with 16 bases remaining between them. This CDR3 has 16 amino acids. Germline CDR1 is SGHVS and CDR2 is FNYEAQ. Here the CDR3 reads CASSATGHEYQETQYF. The CDR3 DNA reads as TGTGCCAGCAGCGCAACGGGCCATGAGTACCAAGAGACCCAGTACTTC.

The sample holds many counts of this clonotype. The chain links TRBV5-1 to TRBJ1-2, with D possibly TRBD1 on 5 matching bases. V lost 0 bases and J 8 bases, leaving 14 bases between the germline ends. The germline V gene has CDR1 SGHRS and CDR2 YFSETQ. The CDR3 length is 14 residues. The CDR3 protein is CASSLAPTVYGYTF. The CDR3 DNA sequence: TGCGCCAGCAGCTTGGCGCCGACAGTCTACGGCTACACCTTC.

This clonotype was recorded at least ten times. The chain combines TRBV20-1 with TRBJ2-5, with TRBD2 identical over 10 bases. CDR1 DFQATT and CDR2 SNEGSKA come from the germline V gene (reference sequence). This CDR3 is 15 amino acids long. Trimming cost V 6 bases and J 3 bases; bases outside gene matches: 10. CDR3 DNA: TGCAGTGCATCAACCATAGCGGGAGGAAAAGAGACCCAGTACTTC. Translating it yields CSASTIAGGKETQYF.

This clonotype was counted many times. The chain employs TRBV5-1 and TRBJ2-5; D may correspond to TRBD1 or TRBD2 (6 bases each). The CDR3 sequence is 17 residues long. Trimming pared 0 bases from V and 1 base from J, leaving 16 bases between. Germline V gene data show CDR1 as SGHRS and CDR2 as YFSETQ. CDR3 nucleotides: TGCGCCAGCAGCTTGGGCGGACAGCCCGGGGGCCAAGAGACCCAGTACTTC. Its translation: CASSLGGQPGGQETQYF.

V is TRBV10-3 and J is TRBJ1-1; TRBD1 matches 7 bases. Germline lookup yields CDR1 ENHRY and CDR2 SYGVKD. The CDR3 extends over 14 amino acids. Losses at the gene ends were 6 bases for V and 6 bases for J; bases not matched to a gene: 10. CDR3 amino acids: CAIRGQAPGAEAFF. The CDR3 nucleotides are TGTGCCATCAGAGGACAGGCCCCTGGGGCTGAAGCTTTCTTT.

This chain links TRBV20-1 with TRBJ2-7; 9 bases are a match to TRBD1. The germline gives CDR1 DFQATT, CDR2 SNEGSKA (reference sequence). With 3 bases clipped from V and 0 bases from J, the junction kept 9 bases outside the gene matches. CDR3 length equals 16 residues. In nucleotides, the CDR3 is TGCAGTGCTAGGGCCACGACAGGGGGGACCTCCTACGAGCAGTACTTC. It codes for CSARATTGGTSYEQYF.